The rows below give T cell receptor beta chains drawn from one sample of a study of blood T cell repertoires in COVID-19. TCRdb's copy holds only in-frame clones and misses some; the assay was immunoSEQ multiplex PCR. Among some 230,000 clones listed, around 83% were seen once. The sample consisted of peripheral blood. The receptors derive from a woman in her fifties or sixties with acute or convalescent COVID-19. Both conserved end residues are part of each CDR3. A D gene is named only where the DNA matches it firmly. Where a row states a size, it is once, few, many or the class of an expanded clone; other rows omit it.

d_gene	j_gene	v_gene	abundance	CDR3nt	CDR3aa
TRBD1	TRBJ1-2	TRBV2	NA	TGTGCCAGCAGTGATTCGACAGGGCGCAACGGCTACACCTTC	CASSDSTGRNGYTF
TRBD1	TRBJ2-7	TRBV28	NA	TGTGCCAGCAGTCTACCCGGGACAGGTTACGAGCAGTACTTC	CASSLPGTGYEQYF
NA	TRBJ1-5	TRBV2	NA	TGTGCCAGCACCTTTGGTGGGGGCGGGGGTCAGCCCCAGCATTTT	CASTFGGGGGQPQHF
TRBD1	TRBJ2-3	TRBV3-1/TRBV3-2	few	TGTGCCAGCAGCCAACTTACCGGGACAGGGCCAGATACGCAGTATTTT	CASSQLTGTGPDTQYF
TRBD1	TRBJ2-3	TRBV6-4	NA	TGTGCCAGCAGGCCGGACAGGGCCAGCACAGATACGCAGTATTTT	CASRPDRASTDTQYF
NA	TRBJ2-5	TRBV11-1	NA	TGTGCCAGCAGCTTTCAAGGGGGAGAGACCCAGTACTTC	CASSFQGGETQYF
TRBD1	TRBJ1-1	TRBV5-4	NA	TGTGCCAGCAGCATCCGGGACAGAGACACTGAAGCTTTCTTT	CASSIRDRDTEAFF
TRBD2	TRBJ2-1	TRBV28	few	TGTGCCAGCAGTTTATTGGTGTGGCGGGAGGGTGGGACTTACAATGAGCAGTTCTTC	CASSLLVWREGGTYNEQFF
NA	TRBJ1-3	TRBV7-2	NA	TGTGCCAGCAGCGCAAGACAGGTCTCTGGAAACACCATATATTTT	CASSARQVSGNTIYF
TRBD2	TRBJ2-1	TRBV28	NA	TGTGCCAGCAGTTTACGACTTAGACTAGCGGGAGGTGGTAATGAGCAGTTCTTC	CASSLRLRLAGGGNEQFF
NA	TRBJ1-5	TRBV28	few	TGTGCCAGCAGCAGAAATCAGCCCCAGCATTTT	CASSRNQPQHF
TRBD1	TRBJ2-2	TRBV7-9	NA	TGTGCCAGCAGCCCCGACAGGGACCCCGGGGAGCTGTTTTTT	CASSPDRDPGELFF
TRBD2	TRBJ2-3	TRBV5-5	NA	TGTGCCAGCAGCTTGGGGGTCTCCCGGACTAGCGGGGGATACCGGGATACGCAGTATTTT	CASSLGVSRTSGGYRDTQYF
TRBD1	TRBJ1-3	TRBV27	NA	TGTGCCAGCAGTTTATCGACAGGGCCTGGAAACACCATATATTTT	CASSLSTGPGNTIYF
TRBD2	TRBJ2-1	TRBV7-9	NA	TGTGCCAGCTTCCTAGCGGGAATCAATATCAATGAGCAGTTCTTC	CASFLAGININEQFF
NA	TRBJ1-3	TRBV5-6	few	TGTGCCAGCAGCGTCACCGCGGGAAACACCATATATTTT	CASSVTAGNTIYF
TRBD2	TRBJ2-7	TRBV6-4	once	TGTGCCAGCAGGCTCACTAGCGGGGGGCCCTACGAGCAGTACTTC	CASRLTSGGPYEQYF
NA	TRBJ2-2	TRBV21-1	once	TGTGCCAGCAGCGCGCGAAAGGTCCGGGACAGGGAGGGCGGGGAGCTGTTTTTT	CASSARKVRDREGGELFF
NA	TRBJ1-1	TRBV6-2/TRBV6-3	NA	TGTGCCAGCAGTTACTCAGCAAGAGGGAACACTGAAGCTTTCTTT	CASSYSARGNTEAFF
NA	TRBJ2-1	TRBV7-2	few	TGTGCCAGCAGCCCCAGGATCGGGATTGGTGCCTACAATGAGCAGTTCTTC	CASSPRIGIGAYNEQFF
NA	TRBJ1-5	TRBV6-5	NA	TGTGCCAGCAGCGCCGGGGTCAATCAGCCCCAGCATTTT	CASSAGVNQPQHF
NA	TRBJ2-5	TRBV5-1	NA	TGCGCCAGCAGCTTGTACACAGGAAAAGAGACCCAGTACTTC	CASSLYTGKETQYF
NA	TRBJ2-2	TRBV5-1	NA	TGCGCCAGCAGCTTGGCTATGAACACCGGGGAGCTGTTTTTT	CASSLAMNTGELFF
NA	TRBJ2-2	TRBV6-2/TRBV6-3	NA	TGTGCCAGCAGTGGGACAATAAACACCGGGGAGCTGTTTTTT	CASSGTINTGELFF
TRBD2	TRBJ2-7	TRBV28	few	TGTGCCAGCAGCCCCCCCGGGACTAGCCCAGTCGAGCAGTACTTC	CASSPPGTSPVEQYF
NA	TRBJ2-3	TRBV18	NA	TGTGCCAGCTCACAACCCTCAGATACGCAGTATTTT	CASSQPSDTQYF
NA	TRBJ1-1	TRBV2	NA	TGTGCCAGCAAGGAGACGGCTGAAGCTTTCTTT	CASKETAEAFF
TRBD1	TRBJ1-2	TRBV5-6	few	TGTGCCAGCAGCGAGGGACAGGGGGCGCTTTTAAGGTATGGCTACACCTTC	CASSEGQGALLRYGYTF
TRBD1	TRBJ2-1	TRBV5-4	NA	TGTGCCAGCAGCCCAGGGACAGAATACAATGAGCAGTTCTTC	CASSPGTEYNEQFF
NA	TRBJ1-3	TRBV5-1	once	TGCGCCAGCAGCTTGGGCGTCGAATCCGGAAACACCATATATTTT	CASSLGVESGNTIYF
NA	TRBJ1-3	TRBV28	NA	TGTGCCAGCAGTTTATGGGGGTCAGGGGCCTCTGGAAACACCATATATTTT	CASSLWGSGASGNTIYF
NA	TRBJ1-1	TRBV28	NA	TGTGCCGCGTCCCTCCGCACTGAAGCTTTCTTT	CAASLRTEAFF
NA	TRBJ2-3	TRBV2	few	TGTGCCAGCAGTGAGACGGGGAGCACAGATACGCAGTATTTT	CASSETGSTDTQYF
NA	TRBJ1-2	TRBV24-1	NA	TGTGCCACCAGTGATTTCTCCGGGGGTGGCTACACCTTC	CATSDFSGGGYTF
NA	TRBJ1-1	TRBV19	NA	TGTGCTATAAACTGGGGCCCAACGAACACTGAAGCTTTCTTT	CAINWGPTNTEAFF
TRBD2	TRBJ2-2	TRBV2	few	TGTGCCAGCTTGCTAGCGGGAGGGGAGGAAACCGGGGAGCTGTTTTTT	CASLLAGGEETGELFF
NA	TRBJ2-7	TRBV6-5	NA	TGTGCCAGCAGTTCTTGGGGGCGAAACTTCGCGGACGAGCAGTACTTC	CASSSWGRNFADEQYF
TRBD1	TRBJ2-6	TRBV19	NA	TGTGCCAGTAGTATAGATCTAAGGGGGCGCGCTCTCTCTGGGGCCAACGTCCTGACTTTC	CASSIDLRGRALSGANVLTF
NA	TRBJ1-1	TRBV3-1/TRBV3-2	NA	TGTGCCAGCAGCCAAGGGTCTTCGGACACCCAACGGGCTTTCTTT	CASSQGSSDTQRAFF
TRBD1	TRBJ2-1	TRBV27	NA	TGTGCCAGCAGGACAGGGGGCGCCTACAATGAGCAGTTCTTC	CASRTGGAYNEQFF
NA	TRBJ1-1	TRBV6-5	NA	TGTGCCAGCAGTCTCCTGACGGGAGAAGCTTTCTTT	CASSLLTGEAFF
NA	TRBJ2-1	TRBV3-1/TRBV3-2	NA	TGTGCCAGCAGCCGCCCGTGGGGGGGGGCCAATGAGCAGTTCTTC	CASSRPWGGANEQFF
NA	TRBJ2-7	TRBV21-1	NA	TGTGCCAGCAACTTCCGACTCGAGCAGTACTTC	CASNFRLEQYF
NA	TRBJ2-7	TRBV9	NA	TGTGCCAGCAGCCCCTCCTTACAGGGAAACGAGCAGTACTTC	CASSPSLQGNEQYF
TRBD1	TRBJ2-7	TRBV6-6	NA	TGTGCCAGCAGTTACGGGACAGGGGTGAGCGAGCAGTACTTC	CASSYGTGVSEQYF
TRBD2	TRBJ2-3	TRBV5-1	NA	TGCGCCAGCAGCTCCCGAGCGGGAGGGTCATCTGATACGCAGTATTTT	CASSSRAGGSSDTQYF
NA	TRBJ2-5	TRBV7-9	NA	TGTGCCAGCAGCTCCCCCGGGATTCAAGAGACCCAGTACTTC	CASSSPGIQETQYF
TRBD1	TRBJ2-1	TRBV3-1/TRBV3-2	NA	TGTGCCAGCAGCCTCCGGGACAGGGAAGACAATGAGCAGTTCTTC	CASSLRDREDNEQFF
TRBD1	TRBJ1-2	TRBV27	NA	TGTGCCAGCAGTTTATCTAATGACAGGGTAGATGGCTACACCTTC	CASSLSNDRVDGYTF
NA	TRBJ2-2	TRBV6-5	NA	TGTGCCAGCAGTCCCACAGGGAACACCGGGGAGCTGTTTTTT	CASSPTGNTGELFF
TRBD1	TRBJ2-1	TRBV12-3/TRBV12-4	NA	TGTGCCAGCAGACAGGGGATCTACAATGAGCAGTTCTTC	CASRQGIYNEQFF
NA	TRBJ2-7	TRBV6-5	NA	TGTGCCAGCAGTCGAAGACAGGGAGGAGAGCAGTACTTC	CASSRRQGGEQYF
TRBD1	TRBJ2-1	TRBV24-1	NA	TGTGCCACCAGCGAACCGGGACAGGGAAACAATGAGCAGTTCTTC	CATSEPGQGNNEQFF
TRBD1	TRBJ1-2	TRBV6-1	NA	TGTGCCAGCAGTGAAAGGCAGGGGGGAGCCTATGGCTACACCTTC	CASSERQGGAYGYTF
NA	TRBJ1-1	TRBV18	few	TGTGCCAGCTCACAAGGGGCATACGAAGCTTTCTTT	CASSQGAYEAFF
NA	TRBJ2-1	TRBV5-1	NA	TGCGCCAGCAGTGGAAGCGAGTACTACAATGAGCAGTTCTTC	CASSGSEYYNEQFF
NA	TRBJ2-2	TRBV12-3/TRBV12-4	NA	TGTGCCAGCAGCAAATCGGAGGCCGGGGAGCTGTTTTTT	CASSKSEAGELFF
TRBD2	TRBJ2-5	TRBV7-2	NA	TGTGCCAGCAGCTTAGGGAGCGGGGGGGGACAAGAGACCCAGTACTTC	CASSLGSGGGQETQYF
TRBD1	TRBJ1-1	TRBV25-1	once	TGTGCCAGCAGTGAAAGCAGGGGGTTGACTGAAGCTTTCTTT	CASSESRGLTEAFF